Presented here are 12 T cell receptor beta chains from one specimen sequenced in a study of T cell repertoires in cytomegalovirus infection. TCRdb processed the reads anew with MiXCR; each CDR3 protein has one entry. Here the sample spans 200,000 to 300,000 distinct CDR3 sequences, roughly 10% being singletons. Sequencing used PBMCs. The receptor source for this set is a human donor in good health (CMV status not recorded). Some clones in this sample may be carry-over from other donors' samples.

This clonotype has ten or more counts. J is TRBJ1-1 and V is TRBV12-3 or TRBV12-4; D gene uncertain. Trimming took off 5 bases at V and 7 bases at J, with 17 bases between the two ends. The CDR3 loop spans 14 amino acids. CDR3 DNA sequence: TGTGCCAGCAGTATGAACGGGAACTTTGGTGAAGCTTTCTTT. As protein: CASSMNGNFGEAFF.

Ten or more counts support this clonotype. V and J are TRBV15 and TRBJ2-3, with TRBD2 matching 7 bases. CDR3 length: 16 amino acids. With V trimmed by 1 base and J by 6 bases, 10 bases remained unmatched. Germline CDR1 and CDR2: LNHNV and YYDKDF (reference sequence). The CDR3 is CATSRAQGRAVDTQYF. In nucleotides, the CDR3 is TGTGCCACCAGCAGAGCTCAAGGGAGGGCCGTTGATACGCAGTATTTT.

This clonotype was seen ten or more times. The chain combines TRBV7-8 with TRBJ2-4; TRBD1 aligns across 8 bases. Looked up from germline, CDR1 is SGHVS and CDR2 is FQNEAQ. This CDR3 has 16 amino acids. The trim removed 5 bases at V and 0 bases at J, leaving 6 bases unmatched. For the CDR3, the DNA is TGTGCCAGCAGCCCGCGACAGGGGATAGCCAAAAACATTCAGTACTTC. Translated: CASSPRQGIAKNIQYF.

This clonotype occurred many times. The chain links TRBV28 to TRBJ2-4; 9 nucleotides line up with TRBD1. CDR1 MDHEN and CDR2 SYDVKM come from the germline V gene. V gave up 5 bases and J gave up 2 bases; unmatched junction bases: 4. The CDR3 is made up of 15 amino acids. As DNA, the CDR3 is TGTGCCAGCAGTGGGGACAGGGCTTCCAAAAACATTCAGTACTTC. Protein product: CASSGDRASKNIQYF.

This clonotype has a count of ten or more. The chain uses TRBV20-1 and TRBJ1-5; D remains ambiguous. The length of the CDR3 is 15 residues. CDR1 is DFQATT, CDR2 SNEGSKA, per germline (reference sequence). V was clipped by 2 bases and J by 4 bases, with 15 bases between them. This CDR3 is CSARPPPGLNQPQHF. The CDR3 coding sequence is TGCAGTGCTAGACCCCCACCAGGTTTAAATCAGCCCCAGCATTTT.

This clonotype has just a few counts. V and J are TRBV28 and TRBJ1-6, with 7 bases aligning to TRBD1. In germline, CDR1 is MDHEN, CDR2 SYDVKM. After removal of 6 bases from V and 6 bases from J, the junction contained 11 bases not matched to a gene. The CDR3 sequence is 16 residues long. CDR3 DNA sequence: TGTGCCAGCAGCCAGGACAGGACGACGAGTAATTCACCCCTCCACTTT. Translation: CASSQDRTTSNSPLHF.

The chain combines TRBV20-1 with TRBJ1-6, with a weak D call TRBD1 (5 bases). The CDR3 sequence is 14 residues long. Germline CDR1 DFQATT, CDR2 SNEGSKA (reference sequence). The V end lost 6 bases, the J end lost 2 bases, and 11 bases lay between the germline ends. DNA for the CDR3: TGCAGTGCCCCATCGACAGCCTATAATTCACCCCTCCACTTT. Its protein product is CSAPSTAYNSPLHF.

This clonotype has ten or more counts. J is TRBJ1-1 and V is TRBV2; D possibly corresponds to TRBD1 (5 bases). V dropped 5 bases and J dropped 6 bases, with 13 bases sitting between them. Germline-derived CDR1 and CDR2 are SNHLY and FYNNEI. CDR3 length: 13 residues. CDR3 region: CASSREGFAEAFF. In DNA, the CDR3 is TGTGCCAGCAGTCGGGAGGGGTTCGCTGAAGCTTTCTTT.

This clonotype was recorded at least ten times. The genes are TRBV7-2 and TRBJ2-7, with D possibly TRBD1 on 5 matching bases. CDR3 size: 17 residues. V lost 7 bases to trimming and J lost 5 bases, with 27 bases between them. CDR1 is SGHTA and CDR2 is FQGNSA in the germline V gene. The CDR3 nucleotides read TGTGCCAGCACCCGGAGTCAGGGTAACATTCTGGGCCACGAGCAGTACTTC. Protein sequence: CASTRSQGNILGHEQYF.

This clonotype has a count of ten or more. CDR3 loop: CASRRADEQFF. Written as DNA, the CDR3 is TGTGCCAGCAGGAGGGCCGATGAGCAGTTCTTC. The V and J genes are TRBV6-8 and TRBJ2-1, with a possible D match to TRBD2 (5 bases). The V end lost 6 bases, the J end lost 8 bases, and 8 bases lay between the germline ends. This CDR3 comprises 11 residues. From germline, CDR1 is MNHGY and CDR2 SAAAGT.

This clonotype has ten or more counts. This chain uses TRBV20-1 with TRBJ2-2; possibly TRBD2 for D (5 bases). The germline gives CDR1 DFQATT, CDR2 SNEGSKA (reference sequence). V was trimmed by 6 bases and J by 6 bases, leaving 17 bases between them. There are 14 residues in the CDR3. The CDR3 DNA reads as TGCAGTGCACAATCGACGGGGAGCGCCGGGGAGCTGTTTTTT. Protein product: CSAQSTGSAGELFF.

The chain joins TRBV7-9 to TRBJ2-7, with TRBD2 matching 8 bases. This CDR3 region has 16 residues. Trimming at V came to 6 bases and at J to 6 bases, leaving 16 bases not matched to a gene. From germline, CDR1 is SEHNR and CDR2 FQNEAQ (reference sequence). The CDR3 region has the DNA TGTGCCAGCAGACCCGAAATTCGGGGGGGCCGGGGCGAGCAGTACTTC. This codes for CASRPEIRGGRGEQYF.